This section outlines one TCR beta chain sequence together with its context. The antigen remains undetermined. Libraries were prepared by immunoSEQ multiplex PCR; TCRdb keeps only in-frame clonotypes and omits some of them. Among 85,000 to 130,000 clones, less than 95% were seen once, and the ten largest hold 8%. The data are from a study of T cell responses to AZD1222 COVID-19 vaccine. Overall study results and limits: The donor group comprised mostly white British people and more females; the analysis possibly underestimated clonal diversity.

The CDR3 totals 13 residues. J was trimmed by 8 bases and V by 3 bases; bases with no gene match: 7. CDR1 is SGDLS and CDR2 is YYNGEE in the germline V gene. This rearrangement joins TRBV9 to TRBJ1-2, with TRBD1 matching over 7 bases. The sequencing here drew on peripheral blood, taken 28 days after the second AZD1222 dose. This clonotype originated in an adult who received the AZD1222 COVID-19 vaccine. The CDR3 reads CASSDTRGGGYTF. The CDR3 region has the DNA TGTGCCAGCAGCGACACCAGGGGGGGAGGCTACACCTTC. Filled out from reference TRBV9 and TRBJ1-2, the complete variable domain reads DSGVTQTPKHLITATGQRVTLRCSPRSGDLSVYWYQQSLDQGLQFLIQYYNGEERAKGNILERFSAQQFPDLHSELNLSSLELGDSALYFCASSDTRGGGYTFGSGTRLTVV.